This T cell receptor beta chain was captured by sequencing in a study of blood T cell repertoires in COVID-19. Study overall: The study drew acute and convalescent COVID-19 samples from the United States, Italy and Spain. The cDNA or gDNA used as material had been derived from T cells, B-cell-depleted T cells, or PBMCs.

Germline V CDR1 and CDR2: SNHLY, FYNNEI. V was pared by 6 bases and J by 14 bases, with 10 bases of the junction left unmatched. CDR3 length equals 12 residues. Using immunoSEQ multiplex PCR, the repertoire was profiled, and TCRdb retains in-frame clones only, with some absent. This table has around 270,000 clones, roughly 86% appearing once. This sequence originates from a man aged 35-49 years who had recovered from COVID-19. What was sequenced was peripheral blood. J is TRBJ2-1 and V is TRBV2; 7 bases match TRBD2. In nucleotides, the CDR3 is TGTGCCAGCAGGGACGGGGACTATAGAGAGTTCTTC. It encodes CASRDGDYREFF.